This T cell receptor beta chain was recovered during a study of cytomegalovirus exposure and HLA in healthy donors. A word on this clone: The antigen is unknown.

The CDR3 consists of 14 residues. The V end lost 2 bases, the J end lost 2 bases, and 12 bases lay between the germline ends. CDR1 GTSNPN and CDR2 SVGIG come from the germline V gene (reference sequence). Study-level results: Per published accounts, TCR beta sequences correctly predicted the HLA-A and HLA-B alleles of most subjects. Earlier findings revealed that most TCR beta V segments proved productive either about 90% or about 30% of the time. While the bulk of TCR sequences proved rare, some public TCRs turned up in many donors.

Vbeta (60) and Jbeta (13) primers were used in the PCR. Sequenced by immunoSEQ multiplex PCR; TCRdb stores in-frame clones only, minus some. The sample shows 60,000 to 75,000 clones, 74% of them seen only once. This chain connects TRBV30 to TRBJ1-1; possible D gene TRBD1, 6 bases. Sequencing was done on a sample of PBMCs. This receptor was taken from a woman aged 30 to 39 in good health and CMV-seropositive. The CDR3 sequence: CAWSPGQINTEAFF. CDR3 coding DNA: TGTGCCTGGAGTCCAGGACAGATTAACACTGAAGCTTTCTTT.